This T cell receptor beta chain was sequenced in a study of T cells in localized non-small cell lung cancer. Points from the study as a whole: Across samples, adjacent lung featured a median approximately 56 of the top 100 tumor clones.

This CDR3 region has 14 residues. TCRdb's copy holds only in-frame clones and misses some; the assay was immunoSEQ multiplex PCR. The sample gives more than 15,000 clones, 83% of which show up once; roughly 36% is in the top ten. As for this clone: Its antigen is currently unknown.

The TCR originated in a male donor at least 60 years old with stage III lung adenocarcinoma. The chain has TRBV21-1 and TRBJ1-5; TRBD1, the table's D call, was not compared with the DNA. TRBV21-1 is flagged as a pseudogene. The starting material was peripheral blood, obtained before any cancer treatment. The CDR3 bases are TGTGCCAGCAGCAAGTCGTATAGGGGTCAGCCCCAGCATTTT. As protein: CASSKSYRGQPQHF.